This TCR beta chain was documented in a study of beta chain features in type 1 diabetes. V was clipped by 6 bases and J by 6 bases, with 14 bases between them. The germline CDR1 and CDR2 sequences are MNHEY and SVGAGI. The CDR3 sequence is 13 residues long. Per donor, one heparinised blood draw averaged approximately 110 mL. A remark on this clone: Its antigen is as yet unknown.

Study-wide findings and caveats: People with Type 1 diabetes carried modestly yet significantly shorter TCRB CDR3s in all four CD4+ subsets.

Reverse transcribing all isolated RNA meant expressed TCRB transcripts were sequenced. Sequencing of naive, central memory and regulatory T cell samples gave an average of roughly 3.5 million reads. The repertoire was sequenced with immunoSEQ multiplex PCR; TCRdb's copy has only in-frame clones and lacks some. The data hold hundreds of thousands of clones, with around 15% observed a single time. The clonotype was recovered from a man younger than 30 with type 1 diabetes. Material for sequencing was naive CD4+ T cells from blood. The chain employs TRBV6-5 and TRBJ2-5; no clear D gene. The CDR3 DNA reads as TGTGCCAGCAGGGACGCATCGATCAAGACCCAGTACTTC. Translated, it gives CASRDASIKTQYF.